This entry lists 27 T cell receptor beta chains sequenced from one sample in a study of blood T cell repertoires in COVID-19. The method was immunoSEQ multiplex PCR; TCRdb's version includes in-frame clones alone and lacks a portion of them. In the table there are approximately 80,000 clones, about four fifths of which are singletons. The sequenced material came from peripheral blood. These receptors originate from a woman aged 70-85 years with acute or convalescent COVID-19.

J is TRBJ2-7 and V is TRBV18; 7 bases fit TRBD1. With V trimmed by 5 bases and J by 3 bases, 13 bases remained unmatched. Germline V lookup: CDR1 KGHSH, CDR2 LQKENI. The CDR3 covers 16 residues. DNA of the CDR3: TGTGCCAGCTCATCAAGGGTGTCGGGACAGCGCTACGAGCAGTACTTC. Protein: CASSSRVSGQRYEQYF.

The rearrangement links TRBV7-8 to TRBJ1-1; D is undetermined. This CDR3 has 14 amino acids. From germline, CDR1 is SGHVS and CDR2 FQNEAQ. Trimming left V 0 bases short and J 6 bases short, with 11 bases between. CDR3 amino acids: CASSLAQAYSEAFF. In nucleotides, the CDR3 is TGTGCCAGCAGCTTAGCGCAGGCATACTCTGAAGCTTTCTTT.

The V gene is TRBV5-4, the J gene TRBJ1-2, with D perhaps matching TRBD1 (5 bases). Trimming took 2 bases from V and 1 from J, leaving 12 bases between them. In germline, CDR1 is SGHNT, CDR2 YYREEE (reference sequence). The CDR3 covers 15 residues. CDR3 coding DNA: TGTGCCAGCAGCTTTAACCCGGGGGGTAACTATGGCTACACCTTC. Translation gives CASSFNPGGNYGYTF.

The rearrangement joins TRBV29-1 to TRBJ2-3; maybe TRBD1 (5 bases). The germline V gene has CDR1 SQVTM and CDR2 ANQGSEA. V lost 6 bases to trimming and J lost 3 bases, with 13 bases between them. The CDR3 runs 13 residues. The CDR3 sequence: CSVGHLVTDTQYF. CDR3 in DNA: TGCAGCGTCGGACATCTTGTAACAGATACGCAGTATTTT.

The rearrangement links TRBV5-6 to TRBJ2-5; 10 positions agree with TRBD2. The length of the CDR3 is 13 residues. Germline trimming cut 5 bases from V and 2 bases from J; bases unmatched to any gene: 0. CDR1 SGHDT and CDR2 YYEEEE come from the germline V gene. The CDR3 region is CASRLAGQETQYF. The CDR3 DNA reads as TGTGCCAGCAGACTAGCGGGGCAAGAGACCCAGTACTTC.

The rearrangement joins TRBV11-2 to TRBJ1-2; D unclear. CDR3 length equals 13 residues. Trimming stripped 1 base from V and 3 bases from J, with 6 bases between. Germline V gene sequence: CDR1 SGHAT, CDR2 FQNNGV. CDR3 coding DNA: TGTGCCAGCAGCTTAGGCTACGACTATGGCTACACCTTC. Translated, it gives CASSLGYDYGYTF.

The chain employs TRBV6-2 or TRBV6-3 and TRBJ1-4; 7 bases are shared with TRBD1. The trim removed 4 bases at V and 5 bases at J, leaving 10 bases unmatched. The CDR3 is 16 residues long. Per the germline V gene, CDR1 is MNHEY and CDR2 is SVGEGT. CDR3 loop: CASSSHEGGSNEKLFF. In nucleotides, the CDR3 is TGTGCCAGCAGTTCCCATGAAGGGGGCTCAAATGAAAAACTGTTTTTT.

The chain uses TRBV5-1 and TRBJ2-2; D might be TRBD1 (6 bases). The CDR3 spans 13 residues. V was pared by 6 bases and J by 3 bases, with 9 bases between. Germline-derived CDR1 and CDR2 are SGHRS and YFSETQ. The CDR3 sequence: CASNEGDTGELFF. The CDR3 DNA follows: TGCGCCAGCAATGAGGGGGACACCGGGGAGCTGTTTTTT.

The gene calls are TRBV28 and TRBJ1-2; no definite D call. CDR1 MDHEN and CDR2 SYDVKM come from the germline V gene. V lost 6 bases to trimming and J lost 4 bases, with 21 bases between them. The CDR3 extends over 16 amino acids. DNA for the CDR3: TGTGCCAGCAGCTTTGGTCCCTCCTCCTCTATCTATGGCTACACCTTC. Its protein product is CASSFGPSSSIYGYTF.

V is TRBV18 and J is TRBJ2-2; possible D gene TRBD1, 6 bases. V gave up 2 bases and J gave up 6 bases, with 19 bases separating them. This CDR3 has 17 amino acids. Germline values: CDR1 KGHSH, CDR2 LQKENI. The CDR3 nucleotides are TGTGCCAGCTCACCAGGGCCAGGGGATATAGGAGCCGGGGAGCTGTTTTTT. It yields the protein CASSPGPGDIGAGELFF.

The genes are TRBV7-8 and TRBJ1-3; D gene uncertain. Trimming pared 3 bases from V and 3 bases from J, leaving 15 bases between. Per germline, CDR1 SGHVS and CDR2 FQNEAQ. This CDR3 is built from 16 residues. The CDR3 bases are TGTGCCAGCAGCTTTTTTAGGGAACTAGTTGGAAACACCATATATTTT. Its protein product is CASSFFRELVGNTIYF.

V gene TRBV18 combines with J gene TRBJ1-4; TRBD1 aligns across 10 bases. V was clipped by 4 bases and J by 11 bases; unmatched bases: 7. The CDR3 spans 14 residues. Germline V gene lookup returns CDR1 KGHSH and CDR2 LQKENI. Here the CDR3 reads CASSLPPGQGKLFF. CDR3 DNA: TGTGCCAGCTCACTACCTCCGGGACAGGGGAAACTGTTTTTT.

A note on this clone: One end of the junction is discordant with germline, which a read error may explain. This chain uses TRBV2 with TRBJ1-2, with TRBD1 identical over 9 bases. The CDR3 contains 13 residues. Germline loops: CDR1 SNHLY, CDR2 FYNNEI. In nucleotides, the CDR3 is TGTGCCAGCAGCAGAGGGACAGGGAGAGGCTACACTTTC. It encodes CASSRGTGRGYTF.

This chain links TRBV6-6 with TRBJ2-1; 7 nucleotides align to TRBD1. The germline V gene has CDR1 MNHNY and CDR2 SVGAGI (reference sequence). This CDR3 is 15 amino acids long. The V gene end was trimmed by 5 bases and the J gene end by 2 bases; junction bases not matched to a gene: 6. The CDR3 region has the DNA TGTGCCAGCAGTCCCTACGGGACAGCCTACAATGAGCAGTTCTTC. It is translated as CASSPYGTAYNEQFF.

V gene TRBV19 combines with J gene TRBJ2-1; a weak D match, TRBD1 (7 bases). In germline, CDR1 is LNHDA, CDR2 SQIVND (reference sequence). There are 14 residues in the CDR3. With 10 bases removed from V and 2 bases from J, the gap between germline ends came to 15 bases. This CDR3 reads CATSGGFPYNEQFF. CDR3 in DNA: TGTGCCACCTCAGGGGGGTTTCCCTACAATGAGCAGTTCTTC.

Regarding this clone: Other nucleotide sequences in the sample specify the same CDR3. The chain combines TRBV19 with TRBJ1-2; 7 bases align to TRBD1. The ends lost 5 bases at V and 4 bases at J; junction bases unmatched: 7. Germline lookup yields CDR1 LNHDA and CDR2 SQIVND (reference sequence). CDR3 length: 14 amino acids. The CDR3 protein is CASSGPGQVYGYTF. The CDR3 coding sequence is TGTGCCAGTAGTGGACCTGGACAGGTCTATGGCTACACCTTC. Drawing the rest from reference TRBV19 and TRBJ1-2, the complete variable domain is DGGITQSPKYLFRKEGQNVTLSCEQNLNHDAMYWYRQDPGQGLRLIYYSQIVNDFQKGDIAEGYSVSREKKESFPLTVTSAQKNPTAFYLCASSGPGQVYGYTFGSGTRLTVV.

The chain employs TRBV21-1 and TRBJ1-5; the table's D call, TRBD1, has no DNA check behind it. TRBV21-1 is deemed a pseudogene. This CDR3 spans 13 amino acids. CDR3 in DNA: TGTGCCAGCAACGGAGGGGGCGGTCAGCCCCAGCATTTT. Translating gives CASNGGGGQPQHF.

In its sample, this clone was seen a few times. The chain's CDR3 is CASRRPGGLVLGNQPQHF. CDR3 sequence (DNA): TGTGCCAGCAGACGGCCAGGGGGACTGGTTTTGGGCAATCAGCCCCAGCATTTT. The V gene is TRBV11-3, the J gene TRBJ1-5; TRBD1 aligns across 7 bases. The CDR3 extends over 18 amino acids. Germline trimming cut 6 bases from V and 2 bases from J; bases unmatched to any gene: 16. Germline V CDR1 and CDR2: SGHNT, YENEEA.

The chain joins TRBV6-5 to TRBJ1-6; possible D gene TRBD1, 5 bases. This CDR3 is 15 amino acids long. V was cut by 6 bases and J by 10 bases, with 19 bases left in between. Germline values: CDR1 MNHEY, CDR2 SVGAGI. DNA for the CDR3: TGTGCCAGCAGACTAGAACCGGGGGGAGGGTCACCCCTCCACTTT. As protein: CASRLEPGGGSPLHF.

In this sample, this clone turned up a few times. The V and J genes are TRBV10-1 and TRBJ2-5, with TRBD2 matching over 7 bases. The CDR3 is 14 amino acids. Germline CDR1 WNHNN, CDR2 SYGVQD (reference sequence). The V and J ends lost 2 bases and 5 bases, in that order; junction bases with no gene match: 5. CDR3 in DNA: TGCGCCAGCAGTGAGACACTAGCGCGGGAGACCCAGTACTTC. Translating gives CASSETLARETQYF.

The J gene is TRBJ2-5, the V gene TRBV5-1, with TRBD2 as a possible D gene (6 bases). The CDR3 runs 16 residues. Trimming stripped 0 bases from V and 3 bases from J, with 15 bases between. CDR1 is SGHRS, CDR2 YFSETQ, per germline. The CDR3 DNA reads as TGCGCCAGCAGCTTGGAGTGGGGGGAAGGGGAAGAGACCCAGTACTTC. Its translation: CASSLEWGEGEETQYF. Variable domain in full (rest from reference TRBV5-1 and TRBJ2-5): KAGVTQTPRYLIKTRGQQVTLSCSPISGHRSVSWYQQTPGQGLQFLFEYFSETQRNKGNFPGRFSGRQFSNSRSEMNVSTLELGDSALYLCASSLEWGEGEETQYFGPGTRLLVL.

The V gene is TRBV28, the J gene TRBJ1-1; tentatively, D is TRBD1 (5 bases). The CDR3 runs 14 residues. Germline lookup yields CDR1 MDHEN and CDR2 SYDVKM. Trimming pared 3 bases from V and 2 bases from J, leaving 10 bases between. The CDR3 protein is CASSFGGLNTEAFF. The DNA for the CDR3 is TGTGCCAGCAGTTTCGGGGGACTCAACACTGAAGCTTTCTTT.

This clone was counted between two and nine times. This sequence joins TRBV7-2 and TRBJ2-1; D gene uncertain. Germline CDR1 reads SGHTA; CDR2 reads FQGNSA. V lost 1 base, J lost 4 bases, and 11 bases lay in between. CDR3 length: 15 residues. The CDR3 loop reads CASSLEIRVYNEQFF. The CDR3 bases are TGTGCCAGCAGCTTAGAGATCCGGGTATACAATGAGCAGTTCTTC.

The CDR3 bases are TGTGCCAGCAGCTTGACTAGCGGGGGCTACAATGAGCAGTTCTTC. Its protein is CASSLTSGGYNEQFF. The rearrangement joins TRBV7-2 to TRBJ2-1; 12 bases fit TRBD2. CDR1 is SGHTA and CDR2 is FQGNSA in the germline V gene. V gave up 3 bases and J gave up 3 bases; unmatched junction bases: 0. The CDR3 runs 15 residues.

The genes are TRBV24-1 and TRBJ1-1; the D is unclear. Deletions cut 3 bases from V and 7 bases from J, with 11 bases between. The CDR3 runs 13 residues. Germline V gene sequence: CDR1 KGHDR, CDR2 SFDVKD. The CDR3 region is CATSDPLSYEAFF. Here the CDR3 DNA reads TGTGCCACCAGTGATCCCCTTTCGTATGAAGCTTTCTTT.

The chain is built from TRBV7-2 and TRBJ1-5; D is unresolved. Germline V gives CDR1 SGHTA, CDR2 FQGNSA. V gave up 2 bases and J gave up 6 bases, with 17 bases separating them. This CDR3 contains 16 residues. The CDR3 DNA is TGTGCCAGCAGCTTACATAGTTCGGGTGGAGGTCAGCCCCAGCATTTT. It is translated as CASSLHSSGGGQPQHF. Looking up the rest from reference TRBV7-2 and TRBJ1-5 gives the full variable domain: GAGVSQSPSNKVTEKGKDVELRCDPISGHTALYWYRQSLGQGLEFLIYFQGNSAPDKSGLPSDRFSAERTGGSVSTLTIQRTQQEDSAVYLCASSLHSSGGGQPQHFGDGTRLSIL.

This chain joins TRBV10-3 and TRBJ1-1; a possible D gene is TRBD1 (6 bases). The CDR3 runs to 15 residues. Germline CDR1 reads ENHRY; CDR2 reads SYGVKD. Trimming left V 3 bases short and J 4 bases short, with 15 bases between. CDR3 amino acids: CAISDPVRGATEAFF. CDR3 coding DNA: TGTGCCATCAGTGACCCAGTTCGGGGGGCCACTGAAGCTTTCTTT.